Below, one T cell receptor (beta chain) is given with its context. This entry belongs to a study of technical replicates of blood from a handful of donors. The trim removed 5 bases at V and 7 bases at J, leaving 14 bases unmatched. CDR3 length: 16 residues. CDR1 and CDR2 from the germline V gene are SQVTM and ANQGSEA. Clones were sequenced by immunoSEQ multiplex PCR, and TCRdb holds only the in-frame ones, with some missing. The profile shows 50,000 to 80,000 clones, around 87% of them singletons. This chain links TRBV29-1 with TRBJ2-3, with 11 bases identical to TRBD2. Sample: PBMCs. The source is a human donor in good health. Some clones in this sample may be carry-over from other donors' samples. CDR3 coding DNA: TGCAGCGTTTCCCCCCATGGTAGCGGGGGGGCTAATACGCAGTATTTT. Amino acid sequence: CSVSPHGSGGANTQYF.